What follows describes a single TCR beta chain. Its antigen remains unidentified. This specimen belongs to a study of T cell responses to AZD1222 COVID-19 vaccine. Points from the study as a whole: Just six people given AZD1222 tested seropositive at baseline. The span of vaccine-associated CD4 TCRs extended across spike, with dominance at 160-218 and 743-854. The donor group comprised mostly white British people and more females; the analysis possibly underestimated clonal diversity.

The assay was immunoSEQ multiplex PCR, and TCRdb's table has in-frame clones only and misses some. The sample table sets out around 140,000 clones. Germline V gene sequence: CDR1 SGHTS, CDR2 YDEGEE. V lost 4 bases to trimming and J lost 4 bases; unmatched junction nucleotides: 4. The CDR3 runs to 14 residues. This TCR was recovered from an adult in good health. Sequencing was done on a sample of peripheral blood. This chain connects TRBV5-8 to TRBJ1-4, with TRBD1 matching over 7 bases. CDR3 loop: CASSRGQINEKLFF. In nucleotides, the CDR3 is TGTGCCAGCAGCAGGGGACAGATTAATGAAAAACTGTTTTTT.